Below are 26 T cell receptor beta chains sequenced from a single sample in a study of blood T cell repertoires in COVID-19. Only in-frame clones appear in the TCRdb table, and some are missing; sequencing was by immunoSEQ multiplex PCR. The data contain some 70,000 clones, 60% to 80% of them seen just once; the ten biggest clones take up roughly 12%. Sequenced input: peripheral blood. All receptors derive from a human donor in a cohort sampled during active COVID-19.

The genes are TRBV4-2 and TRBJ2-7, with 9 bases identical to TRBD2. This CDR3 has 16 residues. The germline CDR1 and CDR2 sequences are LGHNA and YNFKEQ. V lost 0 bases and J lost 4; bases outside the gene matches: 7. The CDR3 nucleotides read TGTGCCAGCAGCCAAGAATGGGCTAGCGGGGTTTACGAGCAGTACTTC. It yields the protein CASSQEWASGVYEQYF.

The chain recombines TRBV19 with TRBJ1-5; 10 positions match TRBD1. This CDR3 is built from 17 residues. Germline loops: CDR1 LNHDA, CDR2 SQIVND (reference sequence). Trimming cost V 2 bases and J 4 bases; bases outside gene matches: 8. In DNA form, the CDR3 reads TGTGCCAGTAGTATATTGGGACAGGGGCCGTTAAATCAGCCCCAGCATTTT. Amino acids: CASSILGQGPLNQPQHF.

The chain couples TRBV27 to TRBJ2-6; TRBD1 matches at 7 bases. Germline trimming cut 8 bases from V and 0 bases from J; bases unmatched to any gene: 10. The CDR3 is 17 amino acids. The germline V gene has CDR1 MNHEY and CDR2 SMNVEV (reference sequence). As DNA, the CDR3 is TGTGCCAGCTCCCGGGACAGCTCTTCCTCTGGGGCCAACGTCCTGACTTTC. Its protein product is CASSRDSSSSGANVLTF.

The CDR3 is CASSARTGLYQPQHF. For the CDR3, the DNA is TGTGCCAGCAGCGCCCGTACAGGGTTATATCAGCCCCAGCATTTT. This chain links TRBV7-2 with TRBJ1-5; a weak D match, TRBD1 (6 bases). CDR3 length: 15 residues. Trimming took off 5 bases at V and 5 bases at J, with 16 bases between the two ends. Germline-derived CDR1 and CDR2 are SGHTA and FQGNSA.

The V gene is TRBV28, the J gene TRBJ2-3, with 13 bases matching TRBD2. J was trimmed by 4 bases and V by 3 bases; bases with no gene match: 7. Germline V gives CDR1 MDHEN, CDR2 SYDVKM. CDR3 length: 17 amino acids. The CDR3, as DNA: TGTGCCAGCAGTTTGACTAGCGGGGGGACCTCCGCAGATACGCAGTATTTT. Its protein product is CASSLTSGGTSADTQYF. The entire variable domain, with the rest obtained from reference TRBV28 and TRBJ2-3, is as follows: DVKVTQSSRYLVKRTGEKVFLECVQDMDHENMFWYRQDPGLGLRLIYFSYDVKMKEKGDIPEGYSVSREKKERFSLILESASTNQTSMYLCASSLTSGGTSADTQYFGPGTRLTVL.

This clone occurred a few times. The chain links TRBV7-9 to TRBJ1-3; weak D call: TRBD1 (6 bases). Germline V gives CDR1 SEHNR, CDR2 FQNEAQ (reference sequence). The CDR3 has 16 residues. Trimming stripped 1 base from V and 2 bases from J, with 12 bases between. The CDR3 DNA reads as TGTGCCAGCAGCTTAGAGGGGGAAAGGGCTGGAAACACCATATATTTT. Its protein is CASSLEGERAGNTIYF.

This clone was recorded a few times. The chain joins TRBV5-1 to TRBJ1-3, with TRBD1 matching over 8 bases. This CDR3 is 16 amino acids long. Unmatched junction bases numbered 5, after V lost 1 base and J lost 2 bases. Germline CDR1 is SGHRS and CDR2 is YFSETQ. The CDR3 DNA reads TGCGCCAGCAGCTTGCCGCGGACAGGGCCTGGAAACACCATATATTTT. This translates into CASSLPRTGPGNTIYF.

This chain connects TRBV6-2 or TRBV6-3 to TRBJ2-5, with 8 bases fitting TRBD2. The CDR3 has 17 residues. Unmatched junction bases numbered 13, after V lost 5 bases and J lost 2 bases. Per germline, CDR1 MNHEY and CDR2 SVGEGT. The CDR3 DNA sequence: TGTGCCAGCAGTCTCGGACTTTCCCGGGGGGGTCAAGAGACCCAGTACTTC. This translates into CASSLGLSRGGQETQYF.

V gene TRBV6-4 combines with J gene TRBJ2-7; TRBD1 is a possible D gene (6 bases). Per the germline V gene, CDR1 is MRHNA and CDR2 is SNTAGT. The CDR3 is 18 residues long. V was shortened by 0 bases and J by 5 bases, with 23 bases between the two germline ends. The CDR3 nucleotides are TGTGCCAGCAGTGACTCCGGACGGGACAACAAAAACGGCAACGAGCAGTACGTC. It codes for CASSDSGRDNKNGNEQYV.

The V gene is TRBV6-5, the J gene TRBJ2-7; TRBD2 aligns across 8 bases. Per the germline V gene, CDR1 is MNHEY and CDR2 is SVGAGI. CDR3 length: 14 residues. V was clipped by 3 bases and J by 7 bases; unmatched bases: 8. The CDR3 DNA sequence: TGTGCCAGCAGTTATTATCGGGGGGGCAGGGAGCAGTACTTC. Protein sequence: CASSYYRGGREQYF.

J is TRBJ1-4 and V is TRBV5-1, with D possibly being TRBD1 (5 bases). Germline loops: CDR1 SGHRS, CDR2 YFSETQ. Trimming removed 1 base from V and 5 bases from J, with 9 bases in between. There are 14 residues in the CDR3. The CDR3 bases are TGCGCCAGCAGCTTGACAGGAATGAATGAAAAACTGTTTTTT. Translation gives CASSLTGMNEKLFF.

To note about this clone: Compared with germline, one end of the junction differs, possibly owing to a read error. J is TRBJ1-1 and V is TRBV7-7, with 10 bases identical to TRBD1. The germline V gene has CDR1 SSHAT and CDR2 FNYEAQ (reference sequence). The CDR3 is 16 residues long. Here the CDR3 DNA reads TGTGCTAGCAGCGTCCGACAGGGGGCGATCGACACTGAAGCTTTCTTT. It yields the protein CASSVRQGAIDTEAFF.

The genes are TRBV5-1 and TRBJ2-6; D call uncertain. The CDR3 runs to 15 residues. The V gene's germline CDR1 is SGHRS and CDR2 YFSETQ. Trimming took 2 bases from V and 1 from J, leaving 7 bases between them. In nucleotides, the CDR3 is TGCGCCAGCAGCTTTCGGGTTTCTGGGGCCAACGTCCTGACTTTC. Its translation: CASSFRVSGANVLTF.

This chain connects TRBV6-2 or TRBV6-3 to TRBJ2-5; 8 nucleotides match TRBD2. This CDR3 region has 18 residues. Germline trimming cut 0 bases from V and 2 bases from J; bases unmatched to any gene: 11. CDR1 is MNHEY, CDR2 SVGEGT, per germline. The CDR3 DNA is TGTGCCAGCAGTTACTCGATGTTCAGCGGGGGATGGCAAGAGACCCAGTACTTC. Amino acids: CASSYSMFSGGWQETQYF.

The chain couples TRBV9 to TRBJ2-1; 9 bases align to TRBD2. V lost 0 bases, J lost 0 bases, and 16 bases stayed unmatched. The CDR3 extends over 21 amino acids. Per the germline V gene, CDR1 is SGDLS and CDR2 is YYNGEE. The CDR3: CASSVEVVEASGKSSYNEQFF. The CDR3 DNA follows: TGTGCCAGCAGCGTAGAGGTTGTGGAGGCTAGCGGGAAAAGCTCCTACAATGAGCAGTTCTTC.

The chain uses TRBV5-4 and TRBJ1-1, with D maybe TRBD1 (5 bases). Between the trimmed V and J ends, which lost 0 bases and 1 base, there was a span of 13 bases. Germline assignment: CDR1 SGHNT and CDR2 YYREEE (reference sequence). The CDR3 is 16 amino acids. This CDR3 reads CASSLAINRKNTEAFF. The CDR3 coding sequence is TGTGCCAGCAGCTTGGCCATAAACAGGAAGAACACTGAAGCTTTCTTT.

A single count supports this clone. This CDR3 is CASSPTGGGNTIYF. CDR3 nucleotides: TGCGCCAGCAGCCCCACAGGGGGGGGAAACACCATATATTTT. V and J are TRBV4-3 and TRBJ1-3; 8 nucleotides agree with TRBD1. J lost 4 bases, V lost 4 bases, and 3 bases had no gene match. This CDR3 is built from 14 residues. Germline CDR1 is LGHNA and CDR2 is YSLEER.

The chain carries TRBV29-1 and TRBJ2-1, with TRBD2 identical over 7 bases. V gave up 5 bases and J gave up 0 bases; unmatched junction bases: 7. CDR3 length: 15 amino acids. Germline values: CDR1 SQVTM, CDR2 ANQGSEA. The CDR3 region is CSVSLGRSSYNEQFF. Here the CDR3 DNA reads TGCAGCGTTTCCCTCGGGAGGAGCTCCTACAATGAGCAGTTCTTC.

V is TRBV4-3 and J is TRBJ2-1; D is possibly TRBD1 (6 bases). CDR1 and CDR2 (germline): LGHNA, YSLEER. The length of the CDR3 is 17 residues. V lost 4 bases and J 2 bases, leaving 18 bases between the germline ends. The CDR3 reads CASSRSYGQFTYNEQFF. Here the CDR3 DNA reads TGCGCCAGCAGCCGATCTTACGGACAGTTCACCTACAATGAGCAGTTCTTC.

J is TRBJ2-5 and V is TRBV6-6, with TRBD1 identical over 12 bases. From germline, CDR1 is MNHNY and CDR2 SVGAGI (reference sequence). The CDR3 spans 14 residues. The trim removed 7 bases at V and 10 bases at J, leaving 10 bases unmatched. CDR3: CASKPGTGGMGQYF. For the CDR3, the DNA is TGTGCCAGCAAACCAGGGACAGGGGGCATGGGCCAGTACTTC.

This clone appeared once. The chain links TRBV27 to TRBJ2-3; TRBD2 matches 12 bases. Germline CDR1 is MNHEY and CDR2 is SMNVEV (reference sequence). The CDR3 extends over 20 amino acids. V lost 4 bases and J lost 3; bases outside the gene matches: 17. The CDR3 DNA reads as TGTGCCAGCAGTTCACTAGCGGGGGGACCCCAGCAGCACGGGACAGATACGCAGTATTTT. This translates into CASSSLAGGPQQHGTDTQYF.

The chain couples TRBV27 to TRBJ2-3; TRBD2 matches at 14 bases. This CDR3 spans 18 amino acids. J lost 0 bases, V lost 5 bases, and 7 bases had no gene match. Germline V gene data show CDR1 as MNHEY and CDR2 as SMNVEV (reference sequence). The CDR3 sequence is CASSQGLAGATSTDTQYF. CDR3 DNA: TGTGCCAGCAGTCAGGGACTAGCGGGAGCCACTAGCACAGATACGCAGTATTTT.

This chain connects TRBV5-5 to TRBJ1-2; 9 nucleotides line up with TRBD1. Trimming cost V 4 bases and J 10 bases; bases outside gene matches: 11. CDR3 length: 14 amino acids. Germline lookup yields CDR1 SGHKS and CDR2 YYEKEE (reference sequence). As DNA, the CDR3 is TGTGCCAGCAGCCCCATAGTTGGACAGGGGACCTACACCTTC. Protein product: CASSPIVGQGTYTF. Full variable domain (rest looked up from reference TRBV5-5 and TRBJ1-2): DAGVTQSPTHLIKTRGQQVTLRCSPISGHKSVSWYQQVLGQGPQFIFQYYEKEERGRGNFPDRFSARQFPNYSSELNVNALLLGDSALYLCASSPIVGQGTYTFGSGTRLTVV.

This chain joins TRBV12-3 or TRBV12-4 and TRBJ2-1, with D perhaps TRBD1 (6 bases). The germline V and J ends were trimmed by 7 bases and 10 bases, with 14 bases remaining between them. The CDR3 covers 12 residues. CDR3 bases: TGTGCCAGCAAAACAGGGCTAGGCGAGCAGTTCTTC. It codes for CASKTGLGEQFF.

CDR3: CASSLGLAGAYNEQFF. The CDR3 coding sequence is TGTGCCAGCAGCTTAGGGCTAGCGGGAGCCTACAATGAGCAGTTCTTC. J is TRBJ2-1 and V is TRBV11-2; 10 bases align to TRBD2. The germline V gene has CDR1 SGHAT and CDR2 FQNNGV. With V trimmed by 1 base and J by 2 bases, 2 bases remained unmatched. The length of the CDR3 is 16 residues.

The chain joins TRBV3-1 (or the pseudogene TRBV3-2) to TRBJ2-7; TRBD2 agrees at 8 bases. The CDR3 is made up of 14 amino acids. Germline V gene lookup returns CDR1 LGHDT and CDR2 YNNKEL (reference sequence). V was clipped by 3 bases and J by 0 bases; unmatched bases: 1. The CDR3 loop reads CASSQSGSSYEQYV. For the CDR3, the DNA is TGTGCCAGCAGCCAGAGCGGGAGCTCCTACGAGCAGTACGTC.